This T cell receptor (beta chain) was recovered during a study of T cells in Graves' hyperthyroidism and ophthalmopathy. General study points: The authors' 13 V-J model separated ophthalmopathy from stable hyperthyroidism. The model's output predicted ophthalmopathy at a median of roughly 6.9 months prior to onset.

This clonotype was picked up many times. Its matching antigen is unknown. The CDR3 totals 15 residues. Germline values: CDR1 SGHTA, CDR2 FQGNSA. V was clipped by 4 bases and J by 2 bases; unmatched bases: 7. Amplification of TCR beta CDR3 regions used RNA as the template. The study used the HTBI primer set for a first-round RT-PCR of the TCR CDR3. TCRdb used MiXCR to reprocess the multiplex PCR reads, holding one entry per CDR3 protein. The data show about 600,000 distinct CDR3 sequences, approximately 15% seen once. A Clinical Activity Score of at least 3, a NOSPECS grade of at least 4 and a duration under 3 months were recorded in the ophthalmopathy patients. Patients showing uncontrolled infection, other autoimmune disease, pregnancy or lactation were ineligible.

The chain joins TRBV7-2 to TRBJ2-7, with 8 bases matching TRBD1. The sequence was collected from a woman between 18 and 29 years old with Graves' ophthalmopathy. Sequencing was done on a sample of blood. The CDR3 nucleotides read TGTGCCAGCAGCTCTCCGGACAGGGAGGCCTACGAGCAGTACTTC. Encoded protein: CASSSPDREAYEQYF.